These 15 T cell receptor beta chains were all obtained from the same sample, sequenced in a study of blood T cell repertoires in COVID-19. Sequencing used immunoSEQ multiplex PCR; TCRdb keeps in-frame clones, though not all of them. The profile shows 60,000 to 70,000 clones, 88% of them singletons. Sequencing was carried out using PBMCs or T cells enriched from blood (not recorded which). These receptors all stem from a woman aged 40-49 years who had recovered from COVID-19.

The chain employs TRBV10-1 and TRBJ2-5; 10 bases line up with TRBD1. This CDR3 has 16 amino acids. J was trimmed by 2 bases and V by 5 bases; bases with no gene match: 8. Germline V lookup: CDR1 WNHNN, CDR2 SYGVQD (reference sequence). The CDR3 DNA reads as TGCGCCAGCAGTATGGACCGGGACAGGGGACAAGAGACCCAGTACTTC. As protein: CASSMDRDRGQETQYF.

V and J are TRBV5-4 and TRBJ2-2; 9 bases agree with TRBD2. The CDR3 runs to 16 residues. Germline V gene lookup returns CDR1 SGHNT and CDR2 YYREEE (reference sequence). V was pared by 1 base and J by 5 bases, with 6 bases of the junction left unmatched. For the CDR3, the DNA is TGTGCCAGCAGCTTGCTGGCGGGGGGGCGTACCGGGGAGCTGTTTTTT. Translating gives CASSLLAGGRTGELFF.

This chain connects TRBV29-1 to TRBJ2-7; 8 positions match TRBD1. CDR3 length: 15 residues. V shed 6 bases, J shed 2 bases, and the junction held 12 bases outside the gene matches. The germline V gene encodes CDR1 SQVTM and CDR2 ANQGSEA. For the CDR3, the DNA is TGCAGCGTCGCAGGGACAGGTCCGAGTGCCTACGAGCAGTACTTC. It specifies CSVAGTGPSAYEQYF.

This clone was detected only once. The chain employs TRBV18 and TRBJ2-7; unclear D gene. CDR3 length equals 15 residues. The germline V gene encodes CDR1 KGHSH and CDR2 LQKENI. V was clipped by 2 bases and J by 0 bases, with 11 bases between them. In DNA form, the CDR3 reads TGTGCCAGCTCACCAGCACAACGGAGCTCCTACGAGCAGTACTTC. Its translation: CASSPAQRSSYEQYF.

The V gene is TRBV24-1, the J gene TRBJ1-2, with 7 positions matching TRBD1. V gave up 3 bases and J gave up 4 bases; unmatched junction bases: 4. CDR3 length: 14 residues. Germline V gene lookup returns CDR1 KGHDR and CDR2 SFDVKD. The CDR3 reads CATSDPGTVYGYTF. In nucleotides, the CDR3 is TGTGCCACCAGTGATCCCGGGACAGTCTATGGCTACACCTTC.

About this clone itself: The germline gene is not matched at one end of the junction; a read error may be the cause. The rearrangement links TRBV6-5 to TRBJ2-7; TRBD1 matches 7 bases. Per the germline V gene, CDR1 is MNHEY and CDR2 is SVGAGI. This CDR3 region has 12 residues. The CDR3 DNA is TGTGCCAGCACCCTCTCCGGTGACAGGGATCGTTTC. Amino acids: CASTLSGDRDRF.

The chain links TRBV10-2 to TRBJ1-1; the D is unclear. CDR3 length: 11 residues. Germline V lookup: CDR1 WSHSY, CDR2 SAAADI. The V end was cut by 10 bases, the J end by 4 bases, with 10 bases between. Here the CDR3 DNA reads TGCGCCAACGGGAAGGCCACTGAAGCTTTCTTT. It is translated as CANGKATEAFF.

The V gene is TRBV18, the J gene TRBJ2-1; 7 bases agree with TRBD2. J gave up 2 bases and V 0 bases, and 4 bases lay outside the gene matches. This CDR3 comprises 16 residues. In germline, CDR1 is KGHSH, CDR2 LQKENI. CDR3 nucleotides: TGTGCCAGCTCACCACCCGGCGGGGGAGCCTACAATGAGCAGTTCTTC. Translated: CASSPPGGGAYNEQFF.

The V gene is TRBV28, the J gene TRBJ1-1; D is ambiguous. CDR3 size: 14 residues. CDR1 MDHEN and CDR2 SYDVKM come from the germline V gene. V shed 3 bases and J shed 0 bases, with 8 bases lying between them. In DNA form, the CDR3 reads TGTGCCAGCAGTTTGCGCCTACTGAACACTGAAGCTTTCTTT. Amino acid sequence: CASSLRLLNTEAFF.

The chain is built from TRBV3-1 (or the pseudogene TRBV3-2) and TRBJ2-3; possible D gene TRBD2, 5 bases. Trimming took 9 bases from V and 2 from J, leaving 9 bases between them. The length of the CDR3 is 12 residues. Germline CDR1 and CDR2: LGHDT and YNNKEL (reference sequence). The CDR3 DNA sequence: TGTGCCAGTGGTCGGGACACAGATACGCAGTATTTT. It encodes CASGRDTDTQYF.

The chain joins TRBV27 to TRBJ1-1, with D unclear. Per germline, CDR1 MNHEY and CDR2 SMNVEV (reference sequence). V was trimmed by 4 bases and J by 2 bases, leaving 11 bases between them. The CDR3 is 14 amino acids. The CDR3 region is CASSSRGGNTEAFF. CDR3 nucleotides: TGTGCCAGCAGTTCCCGTGGAGGTAACACTGAAGCTTTCTTT.

The rearrangement uses TRBV13 and TRBJ2-2, with a possible D match to TRBD1 (6 bases). CDR3 length equals 13 residues. The germline V gene has CDR1 PRHDT and CDR2 FYEKMQ (reference sequence). V was trimmed by 4 bases and J by 7 bases, leaving 10 bases between them. The CDR3 region has the DNA TGTGCCAGCAGCTCGAGGGGGTTCGGGGAGCTGTTTTTT. It encodes CASSSRGFGELFF.

This chain links TRBV10-2 with TRBJ2-7; 7 bases are shared with TRBD2. The CDR3 runs to 13 residues. The J segment lost 6 bases and the V segment lost 8 bases, leaving 10 bases of the junction unmatched. CDR1 is WSHSY, CDR2 SAAADI, per germline. DNA for the CDR3: TGCGCCAGCGGATTGGGGGGGTCCGCCGAGCAGTACTTC. Amino acids: CASGLGGSAEQYF.

This chain links TRBV19 with TRBJ1-6, with D maybe TRBD1 (6 bases). V was cut by 6 bases and J by 10 bases, with 13 bases left in between. CDR3 length: 13 amino acids. CDR1 is LNHDA, CDR2 SQIVND, per germline (reference sequence). The CDR3 loop reads CASSPGRGSPLHF. The DNA of the CDR3 is TGTGCCAGTAGCCCCGGAAGGGGGTCACCCCTCCACTTT.

The chain couples TRBV5-1 to TRBJ1-6; 7 bases align to TRBD1. CDR1 and CDR2 (germline): SGHRS, YFSETQ. Trimming at V came to 3 bases and at J to 10 bases, leaving 10 bases not matched to a gene. The CDR3 is 15 residues long. CDR3 amino acids: CASSWGDREQSPLHF. Here the CDR3 DNA reads TGCGCCAGCAGCTGGGGAGACAGGGAACAATCACCCCTCCACTTT.